This is a list of T cell receptor beta chains from one sample in a study of CD8 T cells in Susac syndrome. TCRdb passed the immunoSEQ multiplex PCR reads through MiXCR, listing each CDR3 protein once. The sample records tens of thousands of distinct CDR3 sequences, approximately 96% being singletons. Sequencing used CD8+ T cells from PBMCs. All receptors derive from a human donor with Susac syndrome. CDR3s include the opening cysteine and the closing phenylalanine or tryptophan. The D gene is left open where the match is weak. Some rows mark clone size as missing; the rest say once, few, many or name a class of expanded clone.

v_gene,j_gene,abundance,d_gene,CDR3nt,CDR3aa
TRBV3-1,TRBJ2-7,NA,NA,TGTGCCAGCAGCCAAGATTGGAGCGCCTCCTACGAGCAGTACTTC,CASSQDWSASYEQYF
TRBV24-1,TRBJ2-1,few,NA,TGTGCCACCAGTGACATCATACAGGGGGGGTTCAATGAGCAGTTCTTC,CATSDIIQGGFNEQFF
TRBV9,TRBJ2-7,NA,NA,TGTGCCAGCAGCCCGCCCCGTGGGCAGCCCAGGTACTTC,CASSPPRGQPRYF
TRBV7-9,TRBJ2-5,NA,NA,TGTGCCAGCAGCGCACTGGGGCAAGAGACCCAGTACTTC,CASSALGQETQYF
TRBV6-2/TRBV6-3,TRBJ2-4,NA,NA,TGTGCCAGCAGTTACTCGATTGTAGGGGCACAGATTCAGTACTTC,CASSYSIVGAQIQYF
TRBV29-1,TRBJ2-2,NA,TRBD2,TGCAGCGTTGAACGGACTAGCGCGACCGGGGAGCTGTTTTTT,CSVERTSATGELFF
TRBV20-1,TRBJ2-2,NA,NA,TGCAGTGCTAGGATAGGAGGGGAAACCGGGGAGCTGTTTTTT,CSARIGGETGELFF
TRBV7-9,TRBJ1-6,NA,NA,TGTGCCAGCAGCGAGCTAGATAATTCACCCCTCCACTTT,CASSELDNSPLHF
TRBV25-1,TRBJ1-1,NA,NA,TGTGCCAGCAGTTCTCAAGGGGACACTGAAGCTTTCTTT,CASSSQGDTEAFF
TRBV5-1,TRBJ2-6,NA,TRBD1,TGCGCCAGCAGCCCGGGACAGGGGGCCGGCTCTGGGGCCAACGTCCTGACTTTC,CASSPGQGAGSGANVLTF
TRBV7-2,TRBJ1-1,once,NA,TGTGCCAGCAGCTTCAAACCGAGGATGAACACTGAAGCTTTCTTT,CASSFKPRMNTEAFF
TRBV30,TRBJ1-1,NA,NA,TGTGCCTGGAGTGGCCAGGGATACACTGAAGCTTTCTTT,CAWSGQGYTEAFF
TRBV9,TRBJ1-2,NA,TRBD1,TGTGCCAGCAGCTCGCCGACAGGGGTCTATGGCTACACCTTC,CASSSPTGVYGYTF
TRBV2,TRBJ2-2,NA,TRBD1,TGTGCCAGCATGAAGGGGGCGCTGAACACCGGGGAGCTGTTTTTT,CASMKGALNTGELFF
TRBV29-1,TRBJ2-6,NA,TRBD2,TGCAGCGTTGGGGCGGGGGGAGCTGGGGCCAACGTCCTGACTTTC,CSVGAGGAGANVLTF
TRBV29-1,TRBJ1-1,NA,TRBD1,TGCAGCGTGAGGACAGGGGACACTGAAGCTTTCTTT,CSVRTGDTEAFF
TRBV6-5,TRBJ2-3,NA,TRBD2,TGTGCCAGCAGTGGCCTAGCGGGCCGCACAGATACGCAGTATTTT,CASSGLAGRTDTQYF
TRBV29-1,TRBJ2-1,NA,TRBD2,TGCAGCGTCCCCTTGGCCGGGGGGGCGTACAATGAGCAGTTCTTC,CSVPLAGGAYNEQFF
TRBV3-1,TRBJ1-2,NA,NA,TGTGCCAGCAGCCAAGTCATAGGACCCTATGGCTACACCTTC,CASSQVIGPYGYTF
TRBV30,TRBJ2-3,NA,TRBD1,TGTGCCTGGAGTATGGACAGGGGGACAGATACGCAGTATTTT,CAWSMDRGTDTQYF
TRBV20-1,TRBJ2-5,NA,TRBD1,TGCAGTGCTAGAGAGCAACAGGGGGGCCAAGAGACCCAGTACTTC,CSAREQQGGQETQYF
TRBV7-9,TRBJ1-1,NA,NA,TGTGCCAGCAGCCCCCCCGGGCTGGGCACTGAAGCTTTCTTT,CASSPPGLGTEAFF
TRBV4-3,TRBJ1-2,NA,TRBD1,TGCGCCAGCAGCCGGGGACAGGGGTACGGCTACACCTTC,CASSRGQGYGYTF
TRBV12-3/TRBV12-4,TRBJ2-3,NA,NA,TGTGCCAGCAGTTCTGCAGGGAGGACAGATACGCAGTATTTT,CASSSAGRTDTQYF
TRBV6-2/TRBV6-3,TRBJ2-1,NA,NA,TGTGCCAGCAGTTACGAGCGTCGCACGAGCTCCTACAATGAGCAGTTCTTC,CASSYERRTSSYNEQFF
TRBV20-1,TRBJ2-5,NA,TRBD2,TGCAGTGCAGAGGGACTAGCGGGGTCAGCCGCAAGTGGAACCCAGTACTTC,CSAEGLAGSAASGTQYF
TRBV30,TRBJ1-1,NA,NA,TGTGCCTGGAGTGATCGAAGGGGGTTCCCTGAAGCTTTCTTT,CAWSDRRGFPEAFF
TRBV4-3,TRBJ2-3,once,TRBD2,TGCGCCAGCAGCCAAGATAGCGGGACCAGCACAGATACGCAGTATTTT,CASSQDSGTSTDTQYF
TRBV28,TRBJ2-4,NA,NA,TGTGCCGCCGCCCTAGCCAAAAACATTCAGTACTTC,CAAALAKNIQYF
TRBV29-1,TRBJ2-2,NA,TRBD2,TGCAGCGTTTCGGCTAGCGGGGCCGATGAGGGGGAGCTGTTTTTT,CSVSASGADEGELFF
TRBV7-9,TRBJ1-2,NA,NA,TGTGCCAGCAGCTCCACTCCCCGGGGCTATGGCTACACCTTC,CASSSTPRGYGYTF
TRBV20-1,TRBJ2-7,NA,NA,TGCAGTGCTATGAAGGAGGGGGCCTCTTCCTACGAGCAGTACTTC,CSAMKEGASSYEQYF
TRBV5-6,TRBJ1-1,NA,TRBD1,TGTGCCAGCAGCTTGGGACAGGGCTACACTGAAGCTTTCTTT,CASSLGQGYTEAFF
TRBV20-1,TRBJ2-7,once,TRBD2,TGCAGTGCGGGACTAGCGGGGTACGAGCAGTACTTC,CSAGLAGYEQYF
TRBV20-1,TRBJ1-2,NA,NA,TGCAGTGCTAGTATGGGATTAAGCTATGGCTACACCTTC,CSASMGLSYGYTF
TRBV25-1,TRBJ1-2,NA,NA,TGTGCCAGCAGTGAAATGATTACAGGAAGGACCGGAAGCTACACCTTC,CASSEMITGRTGSYTF
TRBV5-4,TRBJ1-1,NA,NA,TGTGCCAGCAGCTTGGTCCCAGGGACAGCTTTCTTT,CASSLVPGTAFF
TRBV7-3,TRBJ2-5,NA,TRBD2,TGTGCCAGCAGCCGCCAGGGAGCGGGGGCCATCCAAGAGACCCAGTACTTC,CASSRQGAGAIQETQYF
TRBV7-9,TRBJ2-2,NA,NA,TGTGCCAGCAGCCCCACCGGGGAGCTGTTTTTT,CASSPTGELFF
TRBV19,TRBJ1-1,NA,NA,TGTGCCAGTAGTAGGTATCGTGAAGCGAACACTGAAGCTTTCTTT,CASSRYREANTEAFF
TRBV29-1,TRBJ2-5,NA,NA,TGCAGCGTTGGCCGGGTTGAGACCCAGTACTTC,CSVGRVETQYF
TRBV7-2,TRBJ1-1,NA,NA,TGTGCCAGCAGCTTTCAGCGGCGGATGAACACTGAAGCTTTCTTT,CASSFQRRMNTEAFF